The next 6 T cell receptor beta chains were all read from a single sample in a study of PD-1 blockade in classical Hodgkin lymphoma. Clones were read by immunoSEQ multiplex PCR, and TCRdb kept only the in-frame ones, dropping some. This sample yields some 100,000 clones, of which just over 90% are seen a single time; less than 2% belongs to the top ten. Documented time point: cycle 4 day 1 (C4D1), after six to seven weeks of nivolumab. Each patient's relapse followed autologous stem cell transplantation, and brentuximab vedotin exposure varied. This specimen consisted of peripheral blood mononuclear cells (PBMCs), obtained before the fourth cycle of nivolumab. Every receptor here comes from a human donor with classical Hodgkin lymphoma.

V and J are TRBV30 and TRBJ1-3; TRBD1 matches 9 bases. The germline V gene encodes CDR1 GTSNPN and CDR2 SVGIG (reference sequence). The CDR3 totals 14 residues. Trimming cost V 1 base and J 4 bases; bases outside gene matches: 2. The CDR3 DNA reads as TGTGCCTGGAGTGGGGGACAGGGCGGAAACACCATATATTTT. The encoded protein is CAWSGGQGGNTIYF. The variable domain in full, with the rest retrieved from reference TRBV30 and TRBJ1-3, is SQTIHQWPATLVQPVGSPLSLECTVEGTSNPNLYWYRQAAGRGLQLLFYSVGIGQISSEVPQNLSASRPQDRQFILSSKKLLLSDSGFYLCAWSGGQGGNTIYFGEGSWLTVV.

This chain joins TRBV7-6 and TRBJ2-5; the D gene is possibly TRBD2 (6 bases). Germline V gives CDR1 SGHVS, CDR2 FNYEAQ. The CDR3 contains 16 residues. Between the trimmed V and J ends, which lost 1 base and 4 bases, there was a span of 16 bases. The CDR3 reads CASSLGPGTEGETQYF. The CDR3 DNA is TGTGCCAGCAGCTTAGGGCCGGGGACGGAGGGAGAGACCCAGTACTTC.

The CDR3 region is CSVTTNEKLFF. In DNA form, the CDR3 reads TGCAGCGTCACAACTAATGAAAAACTGTTTTTT. This chain joins TRBV29-1 and TRBJ1-4; no clear D gene. The CDR3 runs to 11 residues. Germline V CDR1 and CDR2: SQVTM, ANQGSEA. Trimming left V 6 bases short and J 0 bases short, with 2 bases between. Supplemented by reference TRBV29-1 and TRBJ1-4, the full variable domain reads SAVISQKPSRDICQRGTSLTIQCQVDSQVTMMFWYRQQPGQSLTLIATANQGSEATYESGFVIDKFPISRPNLTFSTLTVSNMSPEDSSIYLCSVTTNEKLFFGSGTQLSVL.

The rearrangement links TRBV6-1 to TRBJ2-7; 10 bases match TRBD2. The CDR3 sequence is 14 residues long. The ends lost 6 bases at V and 2 bases at J; junction bases unmatched: 4. Per germline, CDR1 MNHNS and CDR2 SASEGT. The CDR3 region has the DNA TGTGCCAGCAGCAGGACTAGCGGAGCCTACGAGCAGTACTTC. It yields the protein CASSRTSGAYEQYF.

The V gene is TRBV6-5, the J gene TRBJ1-3; 9 nucleotides agree with TRBD1. The germline gives CDR1 MNHEY, CDR2 SVGAGI. The CDR3 is 14 residues long. The ends lost 4 bases at V and 8 bases at J; junction bases unmatched: 6. The CDR3 reads CASSSGTGWDTIYF. CDR3 in DNA: TGTGCCAGCAGTTCTGGGACAGGGTGGGACACCATATATTTT.

The rearrangement joins TRBV7-2 to TRBJ2-5, with TRBD1 identical over 7 bases. This CDR3 is 14 amino acids long. The V gene end was trimmed by 5 bases and the J gene end by 4 bases; junction bases not matched to a gene: 7. Per germline, CDR1 SGHTA and CDR2 FQGNSA. DNA of the CDR3: TGTGCCAGCAGCCGATCAGGGGGTGGAGAGACCCAGTACTTC. As protein: CASSRSGGGETQYF.